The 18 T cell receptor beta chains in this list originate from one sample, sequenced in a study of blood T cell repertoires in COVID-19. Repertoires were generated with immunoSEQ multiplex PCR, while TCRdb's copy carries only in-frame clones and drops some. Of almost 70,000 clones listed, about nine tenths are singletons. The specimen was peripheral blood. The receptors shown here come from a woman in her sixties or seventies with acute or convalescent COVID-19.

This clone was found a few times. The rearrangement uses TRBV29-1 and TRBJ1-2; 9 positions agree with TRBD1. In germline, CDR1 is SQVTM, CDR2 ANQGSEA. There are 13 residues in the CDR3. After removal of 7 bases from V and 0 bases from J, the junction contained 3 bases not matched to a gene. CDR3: CSAGTGTNYGYTF. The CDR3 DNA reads TGCAGCGCAGGGACAGGGACTAACTATGGCTACACCTTC.

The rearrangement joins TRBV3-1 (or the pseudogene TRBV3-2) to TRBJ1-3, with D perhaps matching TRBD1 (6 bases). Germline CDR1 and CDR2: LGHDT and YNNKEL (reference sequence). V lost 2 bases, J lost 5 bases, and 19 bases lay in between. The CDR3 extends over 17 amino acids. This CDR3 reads CASSQSDSMGSRNTIYF. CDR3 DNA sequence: TGTGCCAGCAGCCAATCGGACAGTATGGGATCTCGAAACACCATATATTTT.

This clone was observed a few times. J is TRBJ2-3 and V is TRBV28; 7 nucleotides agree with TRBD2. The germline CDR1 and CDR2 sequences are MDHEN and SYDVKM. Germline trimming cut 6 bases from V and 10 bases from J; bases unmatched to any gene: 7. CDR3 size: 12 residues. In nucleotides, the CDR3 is TGTGCCAGCAGGGGGGGGACGCCTGCGCAGTATTTT. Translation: CASRGGTPAQYF.

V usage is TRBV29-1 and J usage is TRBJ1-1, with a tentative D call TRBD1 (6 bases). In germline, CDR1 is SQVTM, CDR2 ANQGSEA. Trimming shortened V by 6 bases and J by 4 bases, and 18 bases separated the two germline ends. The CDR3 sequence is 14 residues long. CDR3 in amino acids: CSVDAKEGGTEAFF. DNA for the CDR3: TGCAGCGTAGATGCCAAGGAAGGGGGCACTGAAGCTTTCTTT.

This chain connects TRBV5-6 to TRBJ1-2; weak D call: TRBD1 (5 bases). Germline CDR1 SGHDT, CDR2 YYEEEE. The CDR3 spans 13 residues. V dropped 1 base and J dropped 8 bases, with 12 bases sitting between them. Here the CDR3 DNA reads TGTGCCAGCAGCTTGACCCTTTCAGGGGGCTACACCTTC. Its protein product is CASSLTLSGGYTF.

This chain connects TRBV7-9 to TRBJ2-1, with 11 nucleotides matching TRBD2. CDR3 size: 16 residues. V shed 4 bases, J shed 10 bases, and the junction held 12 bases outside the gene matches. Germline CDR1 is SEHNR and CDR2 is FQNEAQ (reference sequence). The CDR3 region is CASSSTSGSSYREQFF. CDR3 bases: TGTGCCAGCAGCTCAACTAGCGGGAGTTCGTATCGCGAGCAGTTCTTC.

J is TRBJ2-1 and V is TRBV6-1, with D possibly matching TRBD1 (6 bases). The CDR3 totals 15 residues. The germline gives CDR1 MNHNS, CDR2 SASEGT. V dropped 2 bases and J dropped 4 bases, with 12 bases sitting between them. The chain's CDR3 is CASSEKTGRYNEQFF. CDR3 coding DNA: TGTGCCAGCAGTGAAAAAACAGGGCGGTACAATGAGCAGTTCTTC.

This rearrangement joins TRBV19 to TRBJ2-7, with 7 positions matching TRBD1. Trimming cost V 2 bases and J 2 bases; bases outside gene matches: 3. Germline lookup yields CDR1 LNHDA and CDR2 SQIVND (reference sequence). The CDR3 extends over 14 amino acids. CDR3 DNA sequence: TGTGCCAGTAGTATAAGGCAGGGGGCCTACGAGCAGTACTTC. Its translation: CASSIRQGAYEQYF.

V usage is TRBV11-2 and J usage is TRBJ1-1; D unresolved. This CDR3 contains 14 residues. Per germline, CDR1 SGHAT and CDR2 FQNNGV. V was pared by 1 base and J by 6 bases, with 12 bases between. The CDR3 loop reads CASSLGGSLAEAFF. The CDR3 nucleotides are TGTGCCAGCAGCTTAGGCGGGAGTTTAGCTGAAGCTTTCTTT. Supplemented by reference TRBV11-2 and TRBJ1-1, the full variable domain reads EAGVAQSPRYKIIEKRQSVAFWCNPISGHATLYWYQQILGQGPKLLIQFQNNGVVDDSQLPKDRFSAERLKGVDSTLKIQPAKLEDSAVYLCASSLGGSLAEAFFGQGTRLTVV.

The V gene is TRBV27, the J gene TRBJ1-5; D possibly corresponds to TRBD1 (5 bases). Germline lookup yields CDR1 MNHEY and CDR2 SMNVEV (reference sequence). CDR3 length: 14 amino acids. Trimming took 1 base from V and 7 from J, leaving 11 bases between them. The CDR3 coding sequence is TGTGCCAGCAGTTTATACGGGGGTTGGCAGCCCCAGCATTTT. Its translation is CASSLYGGWQPQHF.

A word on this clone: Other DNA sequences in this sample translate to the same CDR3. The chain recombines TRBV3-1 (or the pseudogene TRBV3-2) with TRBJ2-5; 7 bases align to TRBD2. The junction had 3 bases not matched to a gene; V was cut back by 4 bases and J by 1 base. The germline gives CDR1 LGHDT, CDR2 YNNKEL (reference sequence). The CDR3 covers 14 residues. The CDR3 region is CASSLRGGQETQYF. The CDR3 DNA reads TGTGCCAGCAGCCTCCGCGGGGGCCAAGAGACCCAGTACTTC.

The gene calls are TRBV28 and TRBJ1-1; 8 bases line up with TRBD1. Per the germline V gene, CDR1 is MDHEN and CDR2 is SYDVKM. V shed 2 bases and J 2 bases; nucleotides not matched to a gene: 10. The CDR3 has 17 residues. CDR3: CASSLPLGQGANTEAFF. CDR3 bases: TGTGCCAGCAGTTTACCCCTAGGGCAGGGGGCAAACACTGAAGCTTTCTTT.

CDR3 DNA: TGTGCCAGCAGCTTTCGGGAGAAGCATTCACCCCTCCACTTT. It translates to CASSFREKHSPLHF. The chain links TRBV5-6 to TRBJ1-6; no clear D gene. Looked up from germline, CDR1 is SGHDT and CDR2 is YYEEEE. The CDR3 consists of 14 residues. V lost 2 bases to trimming and J lost 8 bases, with 11 bases between them.

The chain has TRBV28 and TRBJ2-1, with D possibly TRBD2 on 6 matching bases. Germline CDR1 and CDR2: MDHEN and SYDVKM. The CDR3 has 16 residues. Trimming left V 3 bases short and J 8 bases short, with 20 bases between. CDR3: CASSLASETEFDEQFF. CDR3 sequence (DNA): TGTGCCAGCAGTTTGGCTAGCGAGACGGAATTCGATGAGCAGTTCTTC.

Here the CDR3 reads CSVILTGLYGYTF. The CDR3 DNA reads TGCAGCGTCATTCTGACAGGGCTCTATGGCTACACCTTC. This chain connects TRBV29-1 to TRBJ1-2; 7 nucleotides line up with TRBD1. The CDR3 covers 13 residues. The V and J ends lost 6 bases and 4 bases, in that order; junction bases with no gene match: 8. The germline CDR1 and CDR2 sequences are SQVTM and ANQGSEA.

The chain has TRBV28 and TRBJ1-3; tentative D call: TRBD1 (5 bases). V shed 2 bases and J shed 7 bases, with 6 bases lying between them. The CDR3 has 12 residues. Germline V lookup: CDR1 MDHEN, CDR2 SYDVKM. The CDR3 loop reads CASSLNRNTIYF. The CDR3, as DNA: TGTGCCAGCAGTTTAAACAGGAACACCATATATTTT.

The CDR3 sequence: CASSLDGGGNQPQHF. In nucleotides, the CDR3 is TGCGCCAGCAGCTTGGATGGCGGGGGCAATCAGCCCCAGCATTTT. The gene calls are TRBV5-1 and TRBJ1-5; no clear D. Per the germline V gene, CDR1 is SGHRS and CDR2 is YFSETQ. The length of the CDR3 is 15 residues. The V gene lost 0 bases and the J gene lost 2 bases, with 9 bases spanning the gap.

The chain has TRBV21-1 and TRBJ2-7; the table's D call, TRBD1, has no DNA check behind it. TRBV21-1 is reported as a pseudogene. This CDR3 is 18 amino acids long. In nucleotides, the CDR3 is TGTGCCAGCAGCAAAGCTGCGACGGTAGGAGACAGGGGGAAGGGGCAGTACTTC. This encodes CASSKAATVGDRGKGQYF.